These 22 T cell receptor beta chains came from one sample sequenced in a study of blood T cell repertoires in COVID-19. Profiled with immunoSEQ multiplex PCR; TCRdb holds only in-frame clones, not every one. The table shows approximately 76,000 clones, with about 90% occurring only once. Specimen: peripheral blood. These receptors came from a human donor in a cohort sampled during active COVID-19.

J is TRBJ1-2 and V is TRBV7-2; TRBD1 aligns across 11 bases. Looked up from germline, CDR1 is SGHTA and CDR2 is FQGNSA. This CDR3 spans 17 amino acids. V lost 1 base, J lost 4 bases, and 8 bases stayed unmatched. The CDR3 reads CASSLGAGTGGVYGYTF. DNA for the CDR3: TGTGCCAGCAGCTTAGGGGCGGGGACAGGGGGAGTCTATGGCTACACCTTC.

CDR3 amino acids: CASNQQGADTQYF. The CDR3 DNA reads TGTGCCAGCAATCAACAGGGCGCAGATACGCAGTATTTT. This chain uses TRBV12-3 or TRBV12-4 with TRBJ2-3; D perhaps matches TRBD1 (6 bases). The CDR3 is 13 residues long. V lost 7 bases to trimming and J lost 4 bases, with 12 bases between them.

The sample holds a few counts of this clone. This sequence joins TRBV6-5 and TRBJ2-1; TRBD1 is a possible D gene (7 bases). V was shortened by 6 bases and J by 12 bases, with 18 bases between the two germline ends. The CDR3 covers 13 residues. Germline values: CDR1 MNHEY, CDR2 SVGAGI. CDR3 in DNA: TGTGCCAGCAGCCCCCGACAGGGAGGCTGGCAGTTCTTC. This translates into CASSPRQGGWQFF.

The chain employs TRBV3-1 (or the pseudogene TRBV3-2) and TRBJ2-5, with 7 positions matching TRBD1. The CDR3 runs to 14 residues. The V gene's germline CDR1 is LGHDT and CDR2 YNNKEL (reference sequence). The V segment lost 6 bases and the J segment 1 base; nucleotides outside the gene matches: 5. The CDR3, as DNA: TGTGCCAGCAGACCAGGGACAGCCCAAGAGACCCAGTACTTC. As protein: CASRPGTAQETQYF.

CDR3 amino acids: CSAPLAETQYF. Here the CDR3 DNA reads TGCAGTGCCCCACTAGCGGAGACCCAGTACTTC. The J gene is TRBJ2-5, the V gene TRBV20-1; 7 bases agree with TRBD2. Germline V lookup: CDR1 DFQATT, CDR2 SNEGSKA (reference sequence). The V gene end was trimmed by 6 bases and the J gene end by 5 bases; junction bases not matched to a gene: 3. The CDR3 contains 11 residues.

For the CDR3, the DNA is TGTGCCAGCAGCTTAGTGGCTCAAGGGGGCACAGATACGCAGTATTTT. Its protein product is CASSLVAQGGTDTQYF. V and J are TRBV11-3 and TRBJ2-3; D is possibly TRBD1 (5 bases). Trimming cost V 1 base and J 1 base, with 12 bases left between them. The length of the CDR3 is 16 residues. Germline loops: CDR1 SGHNT, CDR2 YENEEA.

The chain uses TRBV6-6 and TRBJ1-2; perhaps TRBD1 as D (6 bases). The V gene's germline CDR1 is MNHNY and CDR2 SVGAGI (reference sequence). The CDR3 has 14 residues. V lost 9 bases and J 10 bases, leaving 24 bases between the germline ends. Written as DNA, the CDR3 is TGTGCCAGTACCCGGGGAATCCAGGGGCAAATCTACACCTTC. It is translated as CASTRGIQGQIYTF.

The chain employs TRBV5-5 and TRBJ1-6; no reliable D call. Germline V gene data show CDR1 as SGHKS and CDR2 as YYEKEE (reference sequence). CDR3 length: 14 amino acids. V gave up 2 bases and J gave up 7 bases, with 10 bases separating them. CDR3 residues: CASSFWQENSPLHF. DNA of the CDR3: TGTGCCAGCAGCTTTTGGCAGGAAAATTCACCCCTCCACTTT.

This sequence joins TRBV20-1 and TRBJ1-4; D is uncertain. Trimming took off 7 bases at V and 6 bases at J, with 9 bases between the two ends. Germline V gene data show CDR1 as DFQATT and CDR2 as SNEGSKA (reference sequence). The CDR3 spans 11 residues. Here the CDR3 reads CSVFRDEKLFF. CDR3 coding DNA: TGCAGTGTGTTCCGGGATGAAAAACTGTTTTTT.

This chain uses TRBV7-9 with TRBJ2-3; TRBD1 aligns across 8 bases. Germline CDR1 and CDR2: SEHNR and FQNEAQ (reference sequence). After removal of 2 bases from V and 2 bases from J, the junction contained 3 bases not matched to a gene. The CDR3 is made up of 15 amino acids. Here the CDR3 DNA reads TGTGCCAGCAGCTTAAGGCAGGGGGCCACAGATACGCAGTATTTT. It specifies CASSLRQGATDTQYF.

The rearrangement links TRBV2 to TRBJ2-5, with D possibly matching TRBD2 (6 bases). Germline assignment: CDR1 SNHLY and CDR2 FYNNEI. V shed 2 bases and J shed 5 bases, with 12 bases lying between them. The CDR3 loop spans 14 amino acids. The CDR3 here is CASSESTAGETQYF. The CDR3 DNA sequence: TGTGCCAGCAGTGAAAGTACGGCGGGGGAGACCCAGTACTTC.

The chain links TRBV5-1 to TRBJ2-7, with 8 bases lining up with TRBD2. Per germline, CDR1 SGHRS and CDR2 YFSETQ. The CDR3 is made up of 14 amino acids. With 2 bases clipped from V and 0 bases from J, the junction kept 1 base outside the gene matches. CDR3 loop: CASSFTSGSYEQYF. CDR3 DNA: TGCGCCAGCAGCTTCACTAGCGGCTCCTACGAGCAGTACTTC.

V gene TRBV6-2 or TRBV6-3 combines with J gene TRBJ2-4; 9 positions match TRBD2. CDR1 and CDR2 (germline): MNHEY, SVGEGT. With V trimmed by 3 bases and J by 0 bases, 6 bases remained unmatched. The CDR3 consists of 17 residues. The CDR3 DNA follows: TGTGCCAGCAGTTATCCGGGCGGGGGGGGAGCCAAAAACATTCAGTACTTC. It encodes CASSYPGGGGAKNIQYF.

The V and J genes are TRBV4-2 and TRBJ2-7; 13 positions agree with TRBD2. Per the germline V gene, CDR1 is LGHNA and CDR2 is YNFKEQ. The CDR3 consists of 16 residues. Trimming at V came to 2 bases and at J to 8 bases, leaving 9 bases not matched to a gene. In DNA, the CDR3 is TGTGCCAGCAGCCAACTAACTAGCGGGGGGGCAAAAAAGCAGTACTTC. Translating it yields CASSQLTSGGAKKQYF.

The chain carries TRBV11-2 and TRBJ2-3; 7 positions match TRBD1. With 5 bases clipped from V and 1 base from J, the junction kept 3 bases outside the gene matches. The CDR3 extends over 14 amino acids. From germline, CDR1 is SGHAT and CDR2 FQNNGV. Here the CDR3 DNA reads TGTGCCAGCAGCAGGGGGCGCGGCACAGATACGCAGTATTTT. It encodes CASSRGRGTDTQYF.

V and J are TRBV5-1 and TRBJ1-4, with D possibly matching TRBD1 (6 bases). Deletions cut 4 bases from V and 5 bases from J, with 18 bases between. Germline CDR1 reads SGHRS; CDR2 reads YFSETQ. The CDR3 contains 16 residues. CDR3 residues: CASSPSPGQQNEKLFF. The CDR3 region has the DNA TGCGCCAGCAGCCCGAGCCCCGGACAGCAAAATGAAAAACTGTTTTTT.

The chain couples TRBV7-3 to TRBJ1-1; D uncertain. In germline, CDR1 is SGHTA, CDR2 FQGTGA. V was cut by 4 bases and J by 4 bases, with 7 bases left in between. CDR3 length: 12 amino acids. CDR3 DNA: TGTGCCAGCAGCTATGGGCCCACTGAAGCTTTCTTT. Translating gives CASSYGPTEAFF.

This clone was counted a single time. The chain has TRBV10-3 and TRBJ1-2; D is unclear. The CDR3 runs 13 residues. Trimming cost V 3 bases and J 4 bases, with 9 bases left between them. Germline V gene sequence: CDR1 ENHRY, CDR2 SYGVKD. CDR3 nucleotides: TGTGCCATCAGTGATAATAAATTCTATGGCTACACCTTC. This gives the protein CAISDNKFYGYTF.

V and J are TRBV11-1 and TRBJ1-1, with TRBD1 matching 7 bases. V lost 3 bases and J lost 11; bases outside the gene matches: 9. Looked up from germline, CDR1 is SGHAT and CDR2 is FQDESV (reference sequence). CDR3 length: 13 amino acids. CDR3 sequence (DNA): TGTGCCAGCAGCTTCGCGCAGGGGGTTAATGCTTTCTTT. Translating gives CASSFAQGVNAFF.

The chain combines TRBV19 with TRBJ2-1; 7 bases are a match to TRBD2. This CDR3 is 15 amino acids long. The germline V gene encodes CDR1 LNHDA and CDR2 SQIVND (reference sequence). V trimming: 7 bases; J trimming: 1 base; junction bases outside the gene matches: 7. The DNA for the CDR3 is TGTGCCAGTACCATTAGCGGGTTTTCCTACAATGAGCAGTTCTTC. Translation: CASTISGFSYNEQFF.

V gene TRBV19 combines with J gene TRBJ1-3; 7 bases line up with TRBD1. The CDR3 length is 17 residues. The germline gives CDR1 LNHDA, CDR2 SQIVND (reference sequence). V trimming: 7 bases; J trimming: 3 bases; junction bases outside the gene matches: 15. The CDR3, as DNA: TGTGCCAGTACCATCGCGGGACAGCTCATCGGTGGAAACACCATATATTTT. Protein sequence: CASTIAGQLIGGNTIYF.

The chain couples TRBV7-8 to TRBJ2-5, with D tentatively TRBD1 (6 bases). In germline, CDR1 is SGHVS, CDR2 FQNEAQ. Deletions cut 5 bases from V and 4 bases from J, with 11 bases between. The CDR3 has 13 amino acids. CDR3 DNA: TGTGCCAGCAGCGAGACAGGTAGAGAGACCCAGTACTTC. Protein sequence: CASSETGRETQYF.